A selection of T cell receptor beta chains follows, all from one sample in a study of post-analysis software for immune sequencing data. MiXCR was run by TCRdb on the PCR reads, yielding one entry per CDR3 protein. Of around 400,000 distinct CDR3 sequences listed, less than 40% are singletons. The material sequenced was blood. The receptors stem from a girl under 18 with multiple sclerosis. Each CDR3 is given with its conserved first and last residue. Each record gives: V gene, CDR3 length, D gene, J gene, clone size, CDR3 DNA, CDR3 protein. D genes are given only for firm matches. A row's size may be missing; if present it is once, few, many or a size class.

TRBV7-3,17,TRBD2,TRBJ2-3,few,TGTGCCAGCAGCTTAGGGCTAGCGGGGGTGTACACAGATACGCAGTATTTT,CASSLGLAGVYTDTQYF
TRBV10-3,11,-,TRBJ2-7,-,TGTGCCATCACCACAACGGACGAGCAGTACTTC,CAITTTDEQYF
TRBV12-3/TRBV12-4,12,-,TRBJ2-3,-,TGTGCCAGCAGTTTCCGGTCAGATACGCAGTATTTT,CASSFRSDTQYF
TRBV6-5,12,-,TRBJ2-7,-,TGTGCCAGCAGGAGTAGGACCTACGAGCAGTACTTC,CASRSRTYEQYF
TRBV6-5,12,TRBD1,TRBJ1-1,few,TGTGCCAGCAGTCAGACAGGGACTGAAGCTTTCTTT,CASSQTGTEAFF
TRBV9,14,-,TRBJ2-3,few,TGTGCCAGCAGCCTCGGACTGGGCACAGATACGCAGTATTTT,CASSLGLGTDTQYF
TRBV7-9,12,-,TRBJ2-5,-,TGTGCCAGCAGCCGCTTCCAAGAGACCCAGTACTTC,CASSRFQETQYF
TRBV7-2,18,-,TRBJ1-4,-,TGTGCCAGCAGCTTATTTGGTGCCAGCTCCGTCCTTGGTGAAAAACTGTTTTTT,CASSLFGASSVLGEKLFF
TRBV5-1,13,TRBD1,TRBJ1-1,few,TGCGCCAGCTCGACAGGGTTGAACACTGAAGCTTTCTTT,CASSTGLNTEAFF
TRBV10-3,17,-,TRBJ2-5,few,TGTGCCATCAGTGAGCCAAAATTCGGCCGCGTCCAAGAGACCCAGTACTTC,CAISEPKFGRVQETQYF
TRBV4-1,14,-,TRBJ2-1,-,TGCGCCAGCAGCCAAGCCCCCCTTCTGAATGAGCAGTTCTTC,CASSQAPLLNEQFF
TRBV5-1,14,-,TRBJ2-5,-,TGCGCCAGCAGCTTTGCGGAGCTCGAGGAGACCCAGTACTTC,CASSFAELEETQYF
TRBV27,13,-,TRBJ2-7,many,TGTGCCAGCGGTTCCGGAGTCACCTACGAGCAGTACTTC,CASGSGVTYEQYF
TRBV2,16,TRBD1,TRBJ1-6,-,TGTGCCAGCAGACGTGGACAGGGGCGATCGAATTCACCCCTCCACTTT,CASRRGQGRSNSPLHF
TRBV3-1,15,TRBD2,TRBJ2-5,-,TGTGCCAGCAGCCCAGCTAGCGGGGGGGCTGAGACCCAGTACTTC,CASSPASGGAETQYF
TRBV4-3,14,TRBD1,TRBJ2-5,-,TGCGCCAGCAGCCAAGCGGACAGGAAAGAGACCCAGTACTTC,CASSQADRKETQYF
TRBV28,16,TRBD2,TRBJ2-3,-,TGTGCCAGCAGTACAGGGTTGCGGGGGGTAGCAGATACGCAGTATTTT,CASSTGLRGVADTQYF
TRBV29-1,13,-,TRBJ2-5,-,TGCAGCGGGGGACGGACTAACCAAGAGACCCAGTACTTC,CSGGRTNQETQYF
TRBV20-1,11,-,TRBJ2-5,-,TGCAGTGCCGTGAGGCAAGAGACCCAGTACTTC,CSAVRQETQYF
TRBV12-3/TRBV12-4,14,-,TRBJ1-2,-,TGTGCCAGCAGGATGCAGGGAGATATCTATGGCTACACCTTC,CASRMQGDIYGYTF
TRBV25-1,16,TRBD2,TRBJ2-5,-,TGTGCCAGCAGTGAATGGGGCGGGGGGAGAGAAGAGACCCAGTACTTC,CASSEWGGGREETQYF
TRBV12-3/TRBV12-4,16,TRBD1,TRBJ2-1,-,TGTGCCAGCAGTTCACCCAGGACAGGGGACGACAATGAGCAGTTCTTC,CASSSPRTGDDNEQFF
TRBV6-5,15,-,TRBJ1-4,-,TGTGCCAGCAGTTACGGGCAGCCCGGATTCGAAAAACTGTTTTTT,CASSYGQPGFEKLFF
TRBV3-1,13,-,TRBJ1-2,few,TGTGCCAGCAGCCAAGATACATACGGGGGCTACACCTTC,CASSQDTYGGYTF
TRBV10-3,15,-,TRBJ2-3,few,TGTGCCATCAGTGACCCGAGATACCAGGGAGATACGCAGTATTTT,CAISDPRYQGDTQYF
TRBV13,14,-,TRBJ1-2,-,TGTGCCAGCACCATGGGTAGAGCTAACTATGGCTACACCTTC,CASTMGRANYGYTF
TRBV6-2/TRBV6-3,12,-,TRBJ2-2,-,TGTGCCAGCAGTTACTCAAGGGGGGAGCTGTTTTTT,CASSYSRGELFF
TRBV10-2,13,-,TRBJ2-7,few,TGCGCCAGCAGAGAGACAGTTCAAGCCGAGCAGTACTTC,CASRETVQAEQYF
TRBV7-2,15,-,TRBJ2-1,many,TGTGCCAGCAGTCGCGGCCGGGGCAGCTACAATGAGCAGTTCTTC,CASSRGRGSYNEQFF
TRBV11-2,18,-,TRBJ2-7,few,TGTGCCAGCAGCTTAGATCCTTTTTCCACAGCACATAACTACGAGCAGTACTTC,CASSLDPFSTAHNYEQYF
TRBV7-9,19,TRBD2,TRBJ2-3,-,TGTGCCAGCAGCTCACTCCGGGTTAGCGGGGGGGCCGTCGCAGATACGCAGTATTTT,CASSSLRVSGGAVADTQYF
TRBV20-1,14,TRBD1,TRBJ2-7,-,TGCAGTGCTCTCCGGGACAGGGGGCCTTACGAGCAGTACTTC,CSALRDRGPYEQYF
TRBV6-6,16,-,TRBJ2-3,few,TGTGCCAACAGTAACCCCGCGAGGGGAATCGGAGATACGCAGTATTTT,CANSNPARGIGDTQYF
TRBV10-3,15,TRBD1,TRBJ2-1,-,TGTGCCATCAGTGCGTATCAGGGGGTAGAAAATGAGCAGTTCTTC,CAISAYQGVENEQFF
TRBV12-3/TRBV12-4,15,-,TRBJ1-5,-,TGTGCCAGCAGTTTCGCAGGTCCCCTCAATCAGCCCCAGCATTTT,CASSFAGPLNQPQHF
TRBV6-6,14,-,TRBJ2-7,-,TGTGCCAGCGACCGGGGCGGAATCTCCTACGAGCAGTACTTC,CASDRGGISYEQYF
TRBV9,14,-,TRBJ2-3,-,TGTGCCAGCAGCGTAGGGGGTACCTTAGATACGCAGTATTTT,CASSVGGTLDTQYF
TRBV7-2,14,-,TRBJ1-2,-,TGTGCCAGCACCATTACAGGGAGGGAATTGGGCTACACCTTC,CASTITGRELGYTF
TRBV5-1,11,-,TRBJ2-1,few,TGCGCCAGCAGCTCCGTGGATGAGCAGTTCTTC,CASSSVDEQFF
TRBV12-3/TRBV12-4,13,-,TRBJ2-7,-,TGTGCCAGCAGTTTCTGGTTAACCTACGAGCAGTACTTC,CASSFWLTYEQYF
TRBV20-1,13,TRBD2,TRBJ2-1,-,TGCAGTGCTAGGACTAGCGGCTACAATGAGCAGTTCTTC,CSARTSGYNEQFF
TRBV12-3/TRBV12-4,20,TRBD1,TRBJ2-2,-,TGTGCCAGCTCTTTCCCCTTTACGGGACAGGGTCTTCTGAACACCGGGGAGCTGTTTTTT,CASSFPFTGQGLLNTGELFF
TRBV12-3/TRBV12-4,13,-,TRBJ2-7,few,TGTGCCAGCGGCACGGGGCAGATCTACGAGCAGTACTTC,CASGTGQIYEQYF
TRBV7-2,15,-,TRBJ2-6,-,TGTGCCAGCAGCTTAGGAGTGATTGGGGCCAACGTCCTGACTTTC,CASSLGVIGANVLTF
TRBV15,15,-,TRBJ1-2,-,TGTGCCACCAGCAGAGACCGGGGCTCAAACCATGGCTACACCTTC,CATSRDRGSNHGYTF
TRBV3-1,14,-,TRBJ2-3,-,TGTGCCAGCAGCCAAGGGTTAGTCACAGATACGCAGTATTTT,CASSQGLVTDTQYF
TRBV10-3,14,-,TRBJ1-2,many,TGTGCCATCAGTGAGTTATCCGCAGGGGATGGCTACACCTTC,CAISELSAGDGYTF
TRBV3-1,18,TRBD2,TRBJ2-1,few,TGTGCCAGCAGCCAAAATCCAAGCGGGGGGTTGGTTGAGAATGAGCAGTTCTTC,CASSQNPSGGLVENEQFF
TRBV10-3,16,-,TRBJ2-1,few,TGTGCCATCAGTGTCGACAGTCCCTACTCCTACAATGAGCAGTTCTTC,CAISVDSPYSYNEQFF
TRBV11-2,15,TRBD1,TRBJ2-1,-,TGTGCCACCCTGCTGGGGACAGGGTCAGGCAATGAGCAGTTCTTC,CATLLGTGSGNEQFF
TRBV5-1,15,TRBD1,TRBJ2-7,-,TGCGCCAGCAGCTTAACGGGACAGATTCAGTACGAGCAGTACTTC,CASSLTGQIQYEQYF
TRBV2,13,-,TRBJ1-5,-,TGTGCCAGCAGGAGGGAAAGTAATCAGCCCCAGCATTTT,CASRRESNQPQHF
TRBV7-6,14,-,TRBJ2-5,-,TGTGCCAGCAGCTCCAGGACAGCTCAAGAGACCCAGTACTTC,CASSSRTAQETQYF
TRBV25-1,16,TRBD2,TRBJ2-1,few,TGTGCCAGCAGTGTTTCGAGCGGGGCCCTCTACAATGAGCAGTTCTTC,CASSVSSGALYNEQFF
TRBV6-1,12,-,TRBJ2-7,-,TGTGCCAGCATTTTGTCAGGGTACGAGCAGTACTTC,CASILSGYEQYF
TRBV20-1,12,-,TRBJ2-7,few,TGCAGTGCAACGGGCGATTCTAGGATTCAGTACTTC,CSATGDSRIQYF
TRBV5-3,17,-,TRBJ2-3,few,TGTGCCAGAAGCTTGGCGGTTCGGCAAGCCCTGGCAGATACGCAGTATTTT,CARSLAVRQALADTQYF
TRBV10-3,12,-,TRBJ2-5,few,TGTGCCATCAGTGACAAACAAGAGACCCAGTACTTC,CAISDKQETQYF
TRBV27,16,TRBD1,TRBJ2-7,-,TGTGCCAGCAGTATGCTCCCAGGACAGGGGACCTACGAGCAGTACTTC,CASSMLPGQGTYEQYF
TRBV20-1,14,-,TRBJ2-7,-,TGCAGTGCTGGGGCTCCCGGATTTGGGTACGAGCAGTACTTC,CSAGAPGFGYEQYF